This passage covers 7 T cell receptor beta chains from one sample sequenced in a study of CD8 T cells in Susac syndrome. About 0.45 to 1 ug RNA was reverse transcribed with random hexamers. TCRdb analysed the immunoSEQ multiplex PCR reads with MiXCR anew, one entry per CDR3 protein. This repertoire shows roughly 200,000 distinct CDR3 sequences, around 94% found once; its top ten account for 0.099%. Material for sequencing was CD4+ T cells from PBMCs. The receptors come from a human donor with Susac syndrome.

The chain employs TRBV20-1 and TRBJ2-1; D call uncertain. V shed 0 bases and J shed 2 bases, with 2 bases lying between them. Germline CDR1 reads DFQATT; CDR2 reads SNEGSKA (reference sequence). This CDR3 contains 12 residues. The CDR3 here is CSARDPYNEQFF. CDR3 sequence (DNA): TGCAGTGCTAGAGATCCCTACAATGAGCAGTTCTTC.

V usage is TRBV10-3 and J usage is TRBJ1-2; D is possibly TRBD1 (5 bases). CDR3 size: 15 residues. CDR1 is ENHRY and CDR2 is SYGVKD in the germline V gene. The V end was cut by 4 bases, the J end by 3 bases, with 15 bases between. The chain's CDR3 is CAISVGPLRDYGYTF. In nucleotides, the CDR3 is TGTGCCATCAGTGTGGGACCATTAAGGGACTATGGCTACACCTTC.

This chain connects TRBV2 to TRBJ2-3; 9 bases line up with TRBD1. The CDR3 sequence is 15 residues long. Germline assignment: CDR1 SNHLY and CDR2 FYNNEI. V gave up 3 bases and J gave up 10 bases; unmatched junction bases: 11. CDR3 bases: TGTGCCAGCAGTGATTTCGGGACAGGGATTGGACCGCAGTATTTT. This gives the protein CASSDFGTGIGPQYF.

The chain couples TRBV3-1 to TRBJ2-1, with TRBD2 matching over 8 bases. The V and J ends lost 2 bases and 7 bases, in that order; junction bases with no gene match: 7. The germline gives CDR1 LGHDT, CDR2 YNNKEL (reference sequence). The CDR3 runs to 15 residues. CDR3 protein: CASSQPGGPGNEQFF. CDR3 nucleotide sequence: TGTGCCAGCAGCCAACCGGGGGGGCCCGGAAATGAGCAGTTCTTC.

The chain links TRBV19 to TRBJ2-1, with 8 bases identical to TRBD1. Germline V gene sequence: CDR1 LNHDA, CDR2 SQIVND (reference sequence). This CDR3 has 13 amino acids. V shed 0 bases, J shed 14 bases, and the junction held 6 bases outside the gene matches. CDR3 amino acids: CASSIDLMDREFF. CDR3 nucleotides: TGTGCCAGTAGTATAGACTTAATGGACAGGGAGTTCTTC.

The genes are TRBV4-3 and TRBJ2-7; tentatively, D is TRBD1 or TRBD2 (5 bases each). Germline CDR1 and CDR2: LGHNA and YSLEER. This CDR3 contains 18 residues. Deletions cut 0 bases from V and 4 bases from J, with 22 bases between. In DNA form, the CDR3 reads TGCGCCAGCAGCCAAGATCTTGTATTGGGTCAGGGACCATACGAGCAGTACTTC. This gives the protein CASSQDLVLGQGPYEQYF.

The V call is TRBV28, the J call TRBJ2-7; D is uncertain. The V gene lost 5 bases and the J gene lost 1 base, with 15 bases spanning the gap. Germline CDR1 is MDHEN and CDR2 is SYDVKM. The CDR3 covers 15 residues. In DNA, the CDR3 is TGTGCCAGCAGTCCTGCCTATGATCCTTCCTACGAGCAGTACTTC. Translation: CASSPAYDPSYEQYF.